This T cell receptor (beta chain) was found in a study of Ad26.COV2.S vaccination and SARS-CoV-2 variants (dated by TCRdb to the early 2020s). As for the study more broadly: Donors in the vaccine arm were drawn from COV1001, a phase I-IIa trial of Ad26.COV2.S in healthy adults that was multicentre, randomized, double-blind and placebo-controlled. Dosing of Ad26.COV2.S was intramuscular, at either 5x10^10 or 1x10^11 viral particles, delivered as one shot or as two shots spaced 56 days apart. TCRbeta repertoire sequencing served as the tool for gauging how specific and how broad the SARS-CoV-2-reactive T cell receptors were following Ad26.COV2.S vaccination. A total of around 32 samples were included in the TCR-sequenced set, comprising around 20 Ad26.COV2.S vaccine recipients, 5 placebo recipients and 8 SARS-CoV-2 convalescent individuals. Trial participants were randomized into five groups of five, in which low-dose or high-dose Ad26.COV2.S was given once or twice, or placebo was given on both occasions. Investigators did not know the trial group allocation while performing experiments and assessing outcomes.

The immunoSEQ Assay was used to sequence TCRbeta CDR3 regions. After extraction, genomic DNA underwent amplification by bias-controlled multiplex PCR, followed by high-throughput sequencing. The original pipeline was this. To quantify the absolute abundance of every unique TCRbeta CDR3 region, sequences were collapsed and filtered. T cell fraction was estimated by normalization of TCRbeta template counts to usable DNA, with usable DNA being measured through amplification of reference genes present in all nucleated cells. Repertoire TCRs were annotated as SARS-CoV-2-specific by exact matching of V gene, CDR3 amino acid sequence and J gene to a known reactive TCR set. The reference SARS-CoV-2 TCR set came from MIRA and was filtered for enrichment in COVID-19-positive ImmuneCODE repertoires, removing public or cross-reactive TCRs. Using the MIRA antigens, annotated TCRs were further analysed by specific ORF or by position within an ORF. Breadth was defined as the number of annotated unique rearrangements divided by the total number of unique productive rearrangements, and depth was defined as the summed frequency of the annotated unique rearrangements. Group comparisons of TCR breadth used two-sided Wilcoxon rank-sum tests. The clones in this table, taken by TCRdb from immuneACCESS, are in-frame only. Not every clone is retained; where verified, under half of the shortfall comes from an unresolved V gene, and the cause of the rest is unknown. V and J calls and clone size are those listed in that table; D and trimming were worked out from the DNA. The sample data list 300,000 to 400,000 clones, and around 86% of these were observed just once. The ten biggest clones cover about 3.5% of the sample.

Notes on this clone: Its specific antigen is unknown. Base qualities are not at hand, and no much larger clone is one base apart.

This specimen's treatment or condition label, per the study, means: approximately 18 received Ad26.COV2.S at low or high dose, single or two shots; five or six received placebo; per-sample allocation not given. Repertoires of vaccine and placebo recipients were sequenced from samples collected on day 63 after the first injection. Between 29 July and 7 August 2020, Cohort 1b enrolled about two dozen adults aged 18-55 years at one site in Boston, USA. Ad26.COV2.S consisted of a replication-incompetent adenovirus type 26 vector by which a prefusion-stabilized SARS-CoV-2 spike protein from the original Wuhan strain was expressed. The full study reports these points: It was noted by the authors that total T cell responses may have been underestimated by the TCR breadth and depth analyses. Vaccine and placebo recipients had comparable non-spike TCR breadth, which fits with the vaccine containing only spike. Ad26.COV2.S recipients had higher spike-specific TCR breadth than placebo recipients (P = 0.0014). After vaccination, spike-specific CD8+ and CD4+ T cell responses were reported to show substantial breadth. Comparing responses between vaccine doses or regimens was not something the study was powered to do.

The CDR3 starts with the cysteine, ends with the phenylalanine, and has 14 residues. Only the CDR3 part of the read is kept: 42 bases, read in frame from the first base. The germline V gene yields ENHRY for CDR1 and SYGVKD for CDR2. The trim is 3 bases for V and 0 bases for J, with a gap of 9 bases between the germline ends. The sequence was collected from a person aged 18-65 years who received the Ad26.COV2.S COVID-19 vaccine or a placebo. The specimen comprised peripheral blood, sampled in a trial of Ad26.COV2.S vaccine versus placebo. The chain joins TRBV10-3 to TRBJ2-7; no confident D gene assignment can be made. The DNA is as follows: TGTGCCATCAGTGAAAACAGCCTCTCCTACGAGCAGTACTTC. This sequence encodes CAISENSLSYEQYF.